This T cell receptor (beta chain) was identified during a study of vaccination effects on CD4 cells after COVID-19. For this clone: The target antigen is unknown.

Profiling relied on immunoSEQ multiplex PCR, and the TCRdb table lists in-frame clones only, not all of them. Here the sample spans around 81,000 clones, roughly 80% being singletons. V lost 0 bases and J 4 bases, leaving 13 bases between the germline ends. The CDR3 sequence is 15 residues long. Per the germline V gene, CDR1 is LNHNV and CDR2 is YYDKDF (reference sequence). Antigen-specific CD4+ T cells were expanded (with viral peptide pools) by the ViraFEST assay ahead of sequencing. Following culture for about ten days, CD4+ T cells were isolated. Each person got two doses of an mRNA SARS-CoV-2 vaccine, BNT162b2 or mRNA-1273. Testing of the vaccine recipients showed negative nucleocapsid antibodies and no prior SARS-CoV-2 infection. It was with around 10 IU/ml IL-2 and roughly 9.2 ug/ml peptides that some 2 million PBMC per well were cultured.

The specimen was CD4+ T cells from PBMCs cultured with HCoV-OC43 spike peptides, collected after COVID-19 vaccination. The subset is: HCoV-OC43 spike overlapping peptide pool stimulation. This rearrangement joins TRBV15 to TRBJ2-7; possible D gene TRBD2, 5 bases. This TCR was recovered from a human donor who received a COVID-19 vaccine. CDR3 loop: CATSRDFGDTYEQYV. The CDR3, as DNA: TGTGCCACCAGCAGAGATTTCGGGGATACTTACGAGCAGTACGTC.